These 21 T cell receptor beta chains were all obtained from the same sample, sequenced in a study of T cells after somatic rescue of genetic block. Assay used: immunoSEQ multiplex PCR; TCRdb lists only in-frame clones, some missing. The sample includes roughly 7,000 clones, around 81% of them seen just once. Sequencing used peripheral blood mononuclear cells (PBMCs). These receptors originate from a boy younger than 18.

The chain joins TRBV2 to TRBJ2-1; D possibly corresponds to TRBD2 (6 bases). The V end lost 4 bases, the J end lost 1 base, and 14 bases lay between the germline ends. The CDR3 runs 16 residues. Per the germline V gene, CDR1 is SNHLY and CDR2 is FYNNEI. CDR3 nucleotide sequence: TGTGCCAGCAGTGTGGGTAGCGGCTATTCCTACAATGAGCAGTTCTTC. This gives the protein CASSVGSGYSYNEQFF.

The rearrangement uses TRBV6-1 and TRBJ2-2; D unresolved. The CDR3 runs to 15 residues. CDR1 and CDR2 from the germline V gene are MNHNS and SASEGT. V lost 8 bases and J 0 bases, leaving 13 bases between the germline ends. CDR3 bases: TGTGCCAGCGGGTGGGGTAGATCGAACACCGGGGAGCTGTTTTTT. Translated, it gives CASGWGRSNTGELFF.

This chain connects TRBV9 to TRBJ1-2; 8 bases map to TRBD1. CDR1 and CDR2 (germline): SGDLS, YYNGEE. The V segment lost 0 bases and the J segment 6 bases; nucleotides outside the gene matches: 10. The CDR3 is made up of 16 amino acids. In DNA, the CDR3 is TGTGCCAGCAGCGTAGACCGACAGGGGAGTTATCATGGCTACACCTTC. It yields the protein CASSVDRQGSYHGYTF. The variable domain in full, completed from reference TRBV9 and TRBJ1-2, reads DSGVTQTPKHLITATGQRVTLRCSPRSGDLSVYWYQQSLDQGLQFLIQYYNGEERAKGNILERFSAQQFPDLHSELNLSSLELGDSALYFCASSVDRQGSYHGYTFGSGTRLTVV.

The chain combines TRBV5-4 with TRBJ2-3; 7 nucleotides align to TRBD2. This CDR3 spans 13 amino acids. Germline V gives CDR1 SGHNT, CDR2 YYREEE (reference sequence). Trimming took 5 bases from V and 4 from J; bases not matched to a gene: 4. CDR3 in amino acids: CASRGGGADTQYF. The CDR3 DNA reads TGTGCCAGCAGGGGGGGAGGGGCAGATACGCAGTATTTT.

A few counts support this clone. J is TRBJ2-7 and V is TRBV4-1; no definite D call. The CDR3 loop spans 13 amino acids. V was cut by 0 bases and J by 4 bases, with 7 bases left in between. The germline V gene encodes CDR1 MGHRA and CDR2 YSYEKL. CDR3 nucleotides: TGCGCCAGCAGCCAAGAGGACCGATACGAGCAGTACTTC. Translation: CASSQEDRYEQYF.

The genes are TRBV19 and TRBJ1-2; D is perhaps TRBD1 (6 bases). Trimming removed 2 bases at V and 3 bases at J, with 16 bases between. The CDR3 loop spans 16 amino acids. Germline loops: CDR1 LNHDA, CDR2 SQIVND (reference sequence). CDR3 loop: CASSIRGQREYYGYTF. For the CDR3, the DNA is TGTGCCAGTAGTATACGAGGACAGCGGGAGTACTATGGCTACACCTTC.

This chain uses TRBV4-2 with TRBJ2-1; 11 positions match TRBD1. Germline values: CDR1 LGHNA, CDR2 YNFKEQ. The CDR3 runs to 16 residues. V was clipped by 1 base and J by 2 bases; unmatched bases: 1. CDR3 coding DNA: TGTGCCAGCAGCCAAGGGGGACAGGGGGCCTACAATGAGCAGTTCTTC. Protein sequence: CASSQGGQGAYNEQFF.

This clone appeared a single time. V and J are TRBV5-4 and TRBJ2-7, with D possibly matching TRBD2 (5 bases). There are 15 residues in the CDR3. V shed 1 base and J shed 4 bases, with 15 bases lying between them. From germline, CDR1 is SGHNT and CDR2 YYREEE (reference sequence). CDR3 coding DNA: TGTGCCAGCAGCTTGAGTGTGGATCGGGATTACGAGCAGTACTTC. It is translated as CASSLSVDRDYEQYF.

This chain joins TRBV2 and TRBJ1-6; TRBD1 agrees at 7 bases. The CDR3 is 17 amino acids. V shed 11 bases and J 6 bases; nucleotides not matched to a gene: 19. Germline CDR1 and CDR2: SNHLY and FYNNEI. The CDR3 loop reads CALIQEGGLLINSPLHF. The CDR3 DNA reads as TGTGCCCTTATTCAAGAAGGGGGCCTTTTGATTAATTCACCCCTCCACTTT. Supplemented by reference TRBV2 and TRBJ1-6, the full variable domain reads EPEVTQTPSHQVTQMGQEVILRCVPISNHLYFYWYRQILGQKVEFLVSFYNNEISEKSEIFDDQFSVERPDGSNFTLKIRSTKLEDSAMYFCALIQEGGLLINSPLHFGNGTRLTVT.

The CDR3 coding sequence is TGTGCCAGCAGCTTACTCCGAGAGGCAACTGAAGCTTTCTTT. Translating it yields CASSLLREATEAFF. This chain joins TRBV11-3 and TRBJ1-1; D unresolved. Germline CDR1 reads SGHNT; CDR2 reads YENEEA. This CDR3 has 14 residues. Trimming pared 2 bases from V and 5 bases from J, leaving 12 bases between. Based on the CDR3 plus reference TRBV11-3 and TRBJ1-1, the full variable domain is EAGVVQSPRYKIIEKKQPVAFWCNPISGHNTLYWYLQNLGQGPELLIRYENEEAVDDSQLPKDRFSAERLKGVDSTLKIQPAELGDSAVYLCASSLLREATEAFFGQGTRLTVV.

This clone was seen once. The chain combines TRBV9 with TRBJ2-3; TRBD2 agrees at 9 bases. J was trimmed by 2 bases and V by 0 bases; bases with no gene match: 4. The V gene's germline CDR1 is SGDLS and CDR2 YYNGEE. This CDR3 spans 16 amino acids. Here the CDR3 reads CASSVGVAGDTDTQYF. CDR3 in DNA: TGTGCCAGCAGCGTAGGGGTAGCGGGGGACACAGATACGCAGTATTTT.

This clone has a single count. The chain uses TRBV4-3 and TRBJ2-3; 12 bases map to TRBD2. V was pared by 0 bases and J by 2 bases, with 15 bases of the junction left unmatched. CDR1 is LGHNA, CDR2 YSLEER, per germline. The CDR3 sequence is 21 residues long. The CDR3 loop is CASSQDLRLAGAVRFTDTQYF. The CDR3 coding sequence is TGCGCCAGCAGCCAAGATTTGAGACTAGCGGGAGCAGTAAGATTCACAGATACGCAGTATTTT.

The chain is built from TRBV19 and TRBJ1-1, with D hard to call. In germline, CDR1 is LNHDA, CDR2 SQIVND (reference sequence). V lost 6 bases and J 5 bases, leaving 10 bases between the germline ends. This CDR3 contains 12 residues. CDR3 DNA sequence: TGTGCCAGTAGGAGGAGGGAAACTGAAGCTTTCTTT. Amino acids: CASRRRETEAFF. Supplemented by reference TRBV19 and TRBJ1-1, the full variable domain reads DGGITQSPKYLFRKEGQNVTLSCEQNLNHDAMYWYRQDPGQGLRLIYYSQIVNDFQKGDIAEGYSVSREKKESFPLTVTSAQKNPTAFYLCASRRRETEAFFGQGTRLTVV.

The chain couples TRBV4-2 to TRBJ2-5, with D perhaps given as TRBD1 or TRBD2 (7 bases each). The germline CDR1 and CDR2 sequences are LGHNA and YNFKEQ. CDR3 length: 17 residues. Between the trimmed V and J ends, which lost 4 bases and 3 bases, there was a span of 21 bases. The CDR3 is CASSLSGSAQGEETQYF. The CDR3 nucleotides read TGTGCCAGCAGCCTTAGCGGGTCCGCCCAGGGGGAAGAGACCCAGTACTTC.

The chain is built from TRBV7-9 and TRBJ1-4; 7 bases align to TRBD1. The CDR3 length is 14 residues. The germline V gene has CDR1 SEHNR and CDR2 FQNEAQ (reference sequence). V shed 5 bases, J shed 6 bases, and the junction held 6 bases outside the gene matches. CDR3 sequence reads: CASSLDRTDEKLFF. CDR3 sequence (DNA): TGTGCCAGCAGCCTGGACAGGACCGATGAAAAACTGTTTTTT.

This chain uses TRBV15 with TRBJ1-2; tentatively, D is TRBD1 (5 bases). The ends were cut back, 0 bases at V and 4 bases at J, with 18 bases in the middle. CDR1 is LNHNV and CDR2 is YYDKDF in the germline V gene (reference sequence). The CDR3 consists of 17 residues. This CDR3 is CATSREPPQGPSYGYTF. The CDR3 coding sequence is TGTGCCACCAGCAGAGAGCCCCCCCAGGGACCAAGCTATGGCTACACCTTC.

The chain is built from TRBV6-5 and TRBJ2-5, with TRBD1 as a possible D gene (6 bases). Germline lookup yields CDR1 MNHEY and CDR2 SVGAGI. Trimming removed 6 bases at V and 7 bases at J, with 18 bases between. The CDR3 is 14 amino acids. The chain's CDR3 is CASSLGQFVGTQYF. The CDR3 bases are TGTGCCAGCAGCCTAGGACAGTTCGTAGGGACCCAGTACTTC.

V and J are TRBV14 and TRBJ2-1; D tentatively fits TRBD1 or TRBD2 (6 bases each). The V end lost 3 bases, the J end lost 5 bases, and 23 bases lay between the germline ends. CDR1 is SGHDN and CDR2 is FVKESK in the germline V gene. The CDR3 length is 18 residues. CDR3 sequence: CASSQRGATFLLNNEQFF. The CDR3 DNA follows: TGTGCCAGCAGCCAGAGGGGGGCCACCTTTCTGCTCAACAATGAGCAGTTCTTC.

The V gene is TRBV2, the J gene TRBJ2-3; D uncertain. V was shortened by 7 bases and J by 4 bases, with 15 bases between the two germline ends. There are 14 residues in the CDR3. Germline V CDR1 and CDR2: SNHLY, FYNNEI. Here the CDR3 reads CASMNPHDADTQYF. The CDR3 coding sequence is TGTGCCAGCATGAACCCGCACGACGCAGATACGCAGTATTTT.

The chain is built from TRBV28 and TRBJ2-3; D uncertain. This CDR3 is built from 13 residues. Germline lookup yields CDR1 MDHEN and CDR2 SYDVKM. CDR3 residues: CATLVSTTDTQYF. CDR3 coding DNA: TGTGCTACTCTTGTCTCCACTACAGATACGCAGTATTTT.

V gene TRBV7-8 combines with J gene TRBJ2-7; a weak D match, TRBD2 (6 bases). This CDR3 is 13 amino acids long. Germline values: CDR1 SGHVS, CDR2 FQNEAQ. V shed 5 bases and J shed 3 bases, with 11 bases lying between them. CDR3 nucleotides: TGTGCCAGCAGCCCCGGGACTGGCTACGAGCAGTACTTC. Its protein product is CASSPGTGYEQYF.